Following are 27 T cell receptor beta chains from one sample sequenced in a study of PD-L1 blockade in urothelial cancer (dated by TCRdb to 2015 to 2018). The receptor library was made with the immunoSEQ multiplex PCR assay. TCRdb carries this immuneACCESS record with in-frame sequences only. Its versions omit some clonotypes, under half of them owing to an unresolved V gene in the studies checked, with the rest unexplained. The sample table lists some 76,000 clones, approximately 88% of them with a count of one. The ten largest clones capture around 3.5% of the sample. Here the sequenced sample was PBMCs, taken around atezolizumab (anti-PD-L1) treatment. These receptors were collected from a man aged 55 to 70 with urothelial cancer.

The V call is TRBV10-3, the J call TRBJ1-5, with 8 bases that match TRBD1. V lost 6 bases, J lost 4 bases, and 20 bases stayed unmatched. The CDR3 length is 19 residues. Per the germline V gene, CDR1 is ENHRY and CDR2 is SYGVKD. The CDR3 nucleotides are TGTGCCATCAGCCAAAATGGACAGGGTGTTCGCTCGCGGAATCAGCCCCAGCATTTT. Its protein product is CAISQNGQGVRSRNQPQHF.

V is TRBV10-1 and J is TRBJ2-1; 8 bases are a match to TRBD1. CDR3 length equals 16 residues. Germline CDR1 and CDR2: WNHNN and SYGVQD (reference sequence). V lost 6 bases to trimming and J lost 0 bases; unmatched junction nucleotides: 7. The CDR3 coding sequence is TGCGCCAGCAGCGACAGGGGACCGAGCTCCTACAATGAGCAGTTCTTC. Residues: CASSDRGPSSYNEQFF.

The chain carries TRBV6-1 and TRBJ2-1; D perhaps matches TRBD2 (6 bases). Trimming removed 3 bases at V and 4 bases at J, with 10 bases between. Germline values: CDR1 MNHNS, CDR2 SASEGT. The CDR3 totals 14 residues. The CDR3 DNA is TGTGCCAGCAGTGACCGGGACTTTTACAATGAGCAGTTCTTC. Translation gives CASSDRDFYNEQFF.

The chain combines TRBV29-1 with TRBJ1-2; 7 nucleotides agree with TRBD1. The germline gives CDR1 SQVTM, CDR2 ANQGSEA. The CDR3 is 15 residues long. V shed 4 bases and J 5 bases; nucleotides not matched to a gene: 13. CDR3 coding DNA: TGCAGCGTTGCTTCACTCCGGGACAGCACTTATGGCTACACCTTC. This encodes CSVASLRDSTYGYTF. Combining the CDR3 with reference TRBV29-1 and TRBJ1-2 gives the whole variable domain SAVISQKPSRDICQRGTSLTIQCQVDSQVTMMFWYRQQPGQSLTLIATANQGSEATYESGFVIDKFPISRPNLTFSTLTVSNMSPEDSSIYLCSVASLRDSTYGYTFGSGTRLTVV.

The V gene is TRBV5-1, the J gene TRBJ2-3; 12 nucleotides line up with TRBD1. J was trimmed by 4 bases and V by 4 bases; bases with no gene match: 7. CDR1 and CDR2 (germline): SGHRS, YFSETQ. The CDR3 is 16 amino acids. The CDR3 bases are TGCGCCAGCAGCCTCACCGGGACAGGGGGCGCAGATACGCAGTATTTT. This gives the protein CASSLTGTGGADTQYF.

This clone was counted a few times. The rearrangement uses TRBV7-8 and TRBJ1-4, with TRBD1 matching over 9 bases. J was trimmed by 3 bases and V by 4 bases; bases with no gene match: 0. The CDR3 spans 14 residues. CDR1 and CDR2 from the germline V gene are SGHVS and FQNEAQ. In DNA form, the CDR3 reads TGTGCCAGCAGCTGGGACAGGGCTAATGAAAAACTGTTTTTT. Its translation: CASSWDRANEKLFF.

CDR3 nucleotides: TGCGCCAGCAGCGCCGGGACTAGGGGAGGGACCCAGTACTTC. The encoded protein is CASSAGTRGGTQYF. The chain couples TRBV10-1 to TRBJ2-5; 8 bases are a match to TRBD2. V shed 6 bases and J 7 bases; nucleotides not matched to a gene: 10. The CDR3 extends over 14 amino acids. Germline lookup yields CDR1 WNHNN and CDR2 SYGVQD (reference sequence).

Turning to this clone: Germline and junction disagree at one end, which may indicate a read error. The chain has TRBV12-5 and TRBJ2-4, with TRBD2 identical over 10 bases. The germline V gene has CDR1 LGHNT and CDR2 FRNRAP. CDR3 length: 15 residues. Written as DNA, the CDR3 is TGTGCTAGTGGATTTCCCGGGACTAGCGCCTTAAAAGTGCACTTC. Translation: CASGFPGTSALKVHF.

This chain uses TRBV4-3 with TRBJ1-5; D gene uncertain. The V gene's germline CDR1 is LGHNA and CDR2 YSLEER. V lost 2 bases to trimming and J lost 4 bases, with 18 bases between them. The CDR3 has 17 amino acids. For the CDR3, the DNA is TGCGCCAGCAGCCAAACATCAGGCGGGGTCCTTAATCAGCCCCAGCATTTT. Encoded protein: CASSQTSGGVLNQPQHF.

The chain links TRBV5-6 to TRBJ2-4; D might be TRBD1 (5 bases). V lost 1 base and J lost 1, with 12 bases in between. The CDR3 is made up of 16 amino acids. CDR1 SGHDT and CDR2 YYEEEE come from the germline V gene. CDR3 sequence (DNA): TGTGCCAGCAGCTTGCCAGGGCTTATGGCCAAAAACATTCAGTACTTC. This codes for CASSLPGLMAKNIQYF.

The rearrangement links TRBV15 to TRBJ1-2; D gene unclear. The V and J ends lost 5 bases and 5 bases respectively, with 12 bases between them. CDR1 and CDR2 (germline): LNHNV, YYDKDF (reference sequence). The CDR3 sequence is 13 residues long. The CDR3 DNA reads TGTGCCACCAGCGCGGGAATGGGATATGGCTACACCTTC. It specifies CATSAGMGYGYTF.

This sequence joins TRBV5-1 and TRBJ2-1; 14 nucleotides agree with TRBD2. After removal of 4 bases from V and 0 bases from J, the junction contained 12 bases not matched to a gene. The CDR3 contains 20 residues. The germline gives CDR1 SGHRS, CDR2 YFSETQ. This chain's CDR3 is CASSRLRGLAGGPSYNEQFF. In nucleotides, the CDR3 is TGCGCCAGCAGCCGACTTCGAGGACTAGCGGGAGGTCCCTCCTACAATGAGCAGTTCTTC.

The rearrangement uses TRBV7-2 and TRBJ2-1, with 7 bases lining up with TRBD2. Trimming removed 5 bases from V and 9 bases from J; junction bases left unmatched: 7. Germline CDR1 and CDR2: SGHTA and FQGNSA. The CDR3 has 13 residues. The CDR3 DNA reads as TGTGCCAGCAGCAGACGACTAGCTTCTGAGCAGTTCTTC. Its protein is CASSRRLASEQFF. Combining the CDR3 with reference TRBV7-2 and TRBJ2-1 gives the whole variable domain GAGVSQSPSNKVTEKGKDVELRCDPISGHTALYWYRQSLGQGLEFLIYFQGNSAPDKSGLPSDRFSAERTGGSVSTLTIQRTQQEDSAVYLCASSRRLASEQFFGPGTRLTVL.

The rearrangement uses TRBV6-1 and TRBJ1-3; D is unresolved. The CDR3 is 13 amino acids. The V gene lost 8 bases and the J gene lost 4 bases, with 12 bases spanning the gap. Germline V gene sequence: CDR1 MNHNS, CDR2 SASEGT. DNA for the CDR3: TGTGCCAGCCCTAAGCCCTCGGGAAACACCATATATTTT. Protein product: CASPKPSGNTIYF.

This chain links TRBV4-1 with TRBJ2-2; TRBD1 agrees at 7 bases. This CDR3 is 16 amino acids long. With V trimmed by 0 bases and J by 7 bases, 8 bases remained unmatched. Germline CDR1 reads MGHRA; CDR2 reads YSYEKL. In DNA, the CDR3 is TGCGCCAGCAGCCAAGATCGTACAGGGGTTGGCGGGGAGCTGTTTTTT. Translation: CASSQDRTGVGGELFF.

This clone was detected once. The CDR3 region has the DNA TGTGCTAGTGAGGGACTAGTAGGTTTGGGTGAGCAGTTCTTC. This codes for CASEGLVGLGEQFF. The chain combines TRBV12-5 with TRBJ2-1, with 8 bases that match TRBD2. With 7 bases clipped from V and 9 bases from J, the junction kept 11 bases outside the gene matches. The CDR3 length is 14 residues. Per the germline V gene, CDR1 is LGHNT and CDR2 is FRNRAP.

The chain is built from TRBV7-2 and TRBJ2-4; perhaps TRBD2 as D (7 bases). V was cut by 5 bases and J by 2 bases, with 13 bases left in between. CDR1 is SGHTA, CDR2 FQGNSA, per germline. There are 15 residues in the CDR3. This CDR3 reads CASSLGGGPKNIQYF. The DNA for the CDR3 is TGTGCCAGCAGCCTAGGGGGGGGCCCCAAAAACATTCAGTACTTC.

V is TRBV13 and J is TRBJ1-2; D ambiguous. The CDR3 is 14 residues long. CDR1 is PRHDT and CDR2 is FYEKMQ in the germline V gene (reference sequence). V lost 5 bases, J lost 0 bases, and 10 bases lay in between. The CDR3 nucleotides are TGTGCCAGCAGCCCCGCCGGAGCTAACTATGGCTACACCTTC. Translating it yields CASSPAGANYGYTF.

The V and J genes are TRBV12-5 and TRBJ2-1; D might be TRBD1 (6 bases). Germline CDR1 reads LGHNT; CDR2 reads FRNRAP. V lost 6 bases and J lost 4, with 16 bases in between. The CDR3 totals 15 residues. Written as DNA, the CDR3 is TGTGCTAGTGGCCTTCAGGGGAGAGGGTACAATGAGCAGTTCTTC. Translating gives CASGLQGRGYNEQFF. The full variable domain, completed using reference TRBV12-5 and TRBJ2-1, is DARVTQTPRHKVTEMGQEVTMRCQPILGHNTVFWYRQTMMQGLELLAYFRNRAPLDDSGMPKDRFSAEMPDATLATLKIQPSEPRDSAVYFCASGLQGRGYNEQFFGPGTRLTVL.

V and J are TRBV11-2 and TRBJ2-2; tentative D call: TRBD2 (6 bases). Between the trimmed V and J ends, which lost 2 bases and 1 base, there was a span of 11 bases. The CDR3 covers 16 residues. Germline-derived CDR1 and CDR2 are SGHAT and FQNNGV. The CDR3 DNA is TGTGCCAGCAGCTTACTTACGGGGGTGAACACCGGGGAGCTGTTTTTT. Translation: CASSLLTGVNTGELFF.

The chain carries TRBV5-6 and TRBJ1-1; possible D gene TRBD1, 6 bases. Germline CDR1 reads SGHDT; CDR2 reads YYEEEE. CDR3 size: 17 residues. The V end lost 2 bases, the J end lost 0 bases, and 17 bases lay between the germline ends. CDR3 DNA sequence: TGTGCCAGCAGCTTTGAACAGGGCGGGGGCCTGAACACTGAAGCTTTCTTT. Its translation is CASSFEQGGGLNTEAFF.

The genes are TRBV4-3 and TRBJ2-1; TRBD2 agrees at 12 bases. CDR1 LGHNA and CDR2 YSLEER come from the germline V gene. This CDR3 is built from 16 residues. Trimming removed 1 base from V and 9 bases from J; junction bases left unmatched: 7. CDR3 residues: CASSQGTSGNSGEQFF. CDR3 coding DNA: TGCGCCAGCAGCCAAGGGACTAGCGGGAATTCCGGTGAGCAGTTCTTC.

The genes are TRBV14 and TRBJ1-1; 9 bases map to TRBD1. The germline gives CDR1 SGHDN, CDR2 FVKESK. V trimming: 7 bases; J trimming: 2 bases; junction bases outside the gene matches: 8. The CDR3 is made up of 15 amino acids. CDR3 bases: TGTGCCAGCAAGCCTCGGACAGGGGCAAACACTGAAGCTTTCTTT. Protein: CASKPRTGANTEAFF.

The chain couples TRBV5-1 to TRBJ2-7; D is perhaps TRBD2 (6 bases). Deletions cut 4 bases from V and 3 bases from J, with 11 bases between. Germline V CDR1 and CDR2: SGHRS, YFSETQ. CDR3 size: 13 residues. The CDR3 loop is CASSGGTVYEQYF. CDR3 DNA sequence: TGCGCCAGCAGCGGCGGGACGGTCTACGAGCAGTACTTC.

This chain links TRBV2 with TRBJ1-1; TRBD1 agrees at 8 bases. With V trimmed by 4 bases and J by 10 bases, 8 bases remained unmatched. CDR1 is SNHLY, CDR2 FYNNEI, per germline. The CDR3 is 13 residues long. CDR3 DNA: TGTGCCAGCAGTGGGGACAGGAATCTAGGAGCTTTCTTT. Amino acids: CASSGDRNLGAFF.

The V call is TRBV10-3, the J call TRBJ1-2, with D maybe TRBD1 (5 bases). The CDR3 contains 15 residues. Germline V CDR1 and CDR2: ENHRY, SYGVKD. V shed 3 bases and J shed 3 bases, with 14 bases lying between them. This CDR3 is CAISDLGGEHYGYTF. The CDR3 nucleotides are TGTGCCATCAGTGACCTGGGGGGTGAGCACTATGGCTACACCTTC.

This chain connects TRBV5-1 to TRBJ2-7; 8 bases are shared with TRBD2. CDR1 is SGHRS and CDR2 is YFSETQ in the germline V gene. With 0 bases clipped from V and 7 bases from J, the junction kept 12 bases outside the gene matches. The CDR3 length is 16 residues. The CDR3 nucleotides are TGCGCCAGCAGCTTGGAGGGGGGAGCGGGAGTGAATGAGCAGTACTTC. Its translation is CASSLEGGAGVNEQYF.